This paragraph covers one TCR beta chain sequence. Its specificity is not known. The V segment lost 4 bases and the J segment 8 bases; nucleotides outside the gene matches: 9. Germline V CDR1 and CDR2: MNHEY, SVGAGI. The length of the CDR3 is 14 residues. The sample originates from a study of shared clonotypes between healthy human individuals. Study results and limitations: Among a few donors, approximately 5% of naive CD4 clonotypes were found in common. Expectations were that clonotype sharing among donors would be affected by sequencing depth.

Sequencing was performed with immunoSEQ multiplex PCR; in TCRdb, only in-frame clones are kept and a portion is missing. The sample includes about 2.4 million clones, 93% of them seen just once. This chain links TRBV6-5 with TRBJ1-2; the match to TRBD1 covers 8 bases. The sequenced sample consisted of naive CD4+ T cells from PBMCs. Sample subset: CD45RA+ positively selected. The receptor was derived from a young man in good health. Some clones in this sample may be carry-over from other donors' samples. CDR3 sequence (DNA): TGTGCCAGCAGTTCTCCGGGACAGGCGAGGGGCTACACCTTC. It is translated as CASSSPGQARGYTF.